These 27 T cell receptor beta chains were all obtained from the same sample, sequenced in a study of beta chain features in type 1 diabetes. The investigators reverse transcribed all of the isolated RNA, so they sequenced expressed TCRB transcripts. The repertoire was sequenced with immunoSEQ multiplex PCR; TCRdb's copy has only in-frame clones and lacks some. Among hundreds of thousands of clones listed, 25% to 35% were seen once. Sequencing was performed on naive CD4+ T cells from blood. The receptors stem from a man younger than 35 in good health.

The chain uses TRBV7-2 and TRBJ2-6; D is possibly TRBD2 (5 bases). Trimming took off 7 bases at V and 0 bases at J, with 13 bases between the two ends. In germline, CDR1 is SGHTA, CDR2 FQGNSA. This CDR3 comprises 16 residues. Here the CDR3 DNA reads TGTGCCAGCACCAGGACTGGGAGCTCTGGGGCCAACGTCCTGACTTTC. Its protein is CASTRTGSSGANVLTF.

This sequence joins TRBV30 and TRBJ1-1; TRBD1 is a possible D gene (6 bases). The CDR3 runs 12 residues. Germline CDR1 and CDR2: GTSNPN and SVGIG (reference sequence). The V end was cut by 5 bases, the J end by 5 bases, with 12 bases between. Here the CDR3 reads CAWARGGTEAFF. CDR3 in DNA: TGTGCCTGGGCCAGGGGTGGTACTGAAGCTTTCTTT.

This rearrangement joins TRBV15 to TRBJ2-1; D possibly corresponds to TRBD1 (5 bases). Germline V gene data show CDR1 as LNHNV and CDR2 as YYDKDF (reference sequence). Trimming cost V 3 bases and J 2 bases, with 17 bases left between them. CDR3 length: 17 amino acids. The CDR3 DNA follows: TGTGCCACCAGCAGCCCGGATGACAGTTTTACCTACAATGAGCAGTTCTTC. It translates to CATSSPDDSFTYNEQFF.

The genes are TRBV7-2 and TRBJ1-2; D unresolved. Germline CDR1 SGHTA, CDR2 FQGNSA. V was shortened by 3 bases and J by 4 bases, with 9 bases between the two germline ends. This CDR3 contains 13 residues. The CDR3 DNA follows: TGTGCCAGCAGCTTCCCACAAGTCTATGGCTACACCTTC. This codes for CASSFPQVYGYTF.

The chain joins TRBV5-1 to TRBJ2-5, with 11 bases fitting TRBD2. This CDR3 spans 15 amino acids. Per the germline V gene, CDR1 is SGHRS and CDR2 is YFSETQ. J lost 4 bases, V lost 0 bases, and 2 bases had no gene match. This CDR3 reads CASSLELAGVETQYF. The CDR3 DNA is TGCGCCAGCAGCTTGGAACTAGCGGGAGTAGAGACCCAGTACTTC.

This clone was seen a few times. This CDR3 is CASSLSGESRGYTF. CDR3 DNA sequence: TGTGCCAGCAGTTTATCGGGGGAGTCTCGCGGCTACACCTTC. The genes are TRBV28 and TRBJ1-2, with a weak D call TRBD1 (5 bases). V was cut by 1 base and J by 8 bases, with 14 bases left in between. The CDR3 spans 14 residues. Germline lookup yields CDR1 MDHEN and CDR2 SYDVKM.

The V call is TRBV5-1, the J call TRBJ2-2; a possible D gene is TRBD2 (6 bases). CDR3 length: 14 residues. Trimming stripped 4 bases from V and 5 bases from J, with 12 bases between. Germline loops: CDR1 SGHRS, CDR2 YFSETQ. This CDR3 is CASSPTGVTGELFF. The CDR3 DNA follows: TGCGCCAGCAGCCCTACGGGAGTTACCGGGGAGCTGTTTTTT.

The chain carries TRBV18 and TRBJ2-2; D uncertain. This CDR3 has 12 amino acids. Looked up from germline, CDR1 is KGHSH and CDR2 is LQKENI. Deletions cut 3 bases from V and 5 bases from J, with 4 bases between. The CDR3 nucleotides are TGTGCCAGCTCACCCAAGACCGGGGAGCTGTTTTTT. Amino acids: CASSPKTGELFF.

V gene TRBV6-5 combines with J gene TRBJ2-2; maybe TRBD2 (5 bases). The CDR3 consists of 15 residues. Germline-derived CDR1 and CDR2 are MNHEY and SVGAGI. V lost 0 bases and J 6 bases, leaving 11 bases between the germline ends. CDR3 DNA sequence: TGTGCCAGCAGTTACTCTTGGGGAGAGTCCGGGGAGCTGTTTTTT. It codes for CASSYSWGESGELFF.

This clone showed up just a few times. The chain uses TRBV10-3 and TRBJ2-3; D call uncertain. CDR3 length: 12 residues. Trimming shortened V by 6 bases and J by 1 base, and 5 bases separated the two germline ends. Germline V gene lookup returns CDR1 ENHRY and CDR2 SYGVKD. DNA for the CDR3: TGTGCCATCAGGGACGGCACAGATACGCAGTATTTT. It specifies CAIRDGTDTQYF.

This clone was seen a handful of times. The rearrangement links TRBV30 to TRBJ2-7, with D possibly called TRBD1 or TRBD2 (5 bases each). The V gene lost 2 bases and the J gene lost 6 bases, with 8 bases spanning the gap. The germline V gene has CDR1 GTSNPN and CDR2 SVGIG (reference sequence). This CDR3 region has 11 residues. The CDR3, as DNA: TGTGCCTGGAGTTTGGGACCCGAGCAGTACTTC. Translated: CAWSLGPEQYF.

This clone was counted between two and nine times. The rearrangement joins TRBV7-9 to TRBJ2-3, with TRBD2 as a possible D gene (5 bases). The V gene lost 5 bases and the J gene lost 0 bases, with 15 bases spanning the gap. The germline gives CDR1 SEHNR, CDR2 FQNEAQ (reference sequence). This CDR3 has 16 amino acids. This CDR3 reads CASSPSYLISTDTQYF. The CDR3 DNA sequence: TGTGCCAGCAGCCCTAGCTATCTAATAAGCACAGATACGCAGTATTTT.

The chain joins TRBV7-9 to TRBJ2-7; D possibly uses TRBD1 or TRBD2 (5 bases each). The CDR3 covers 15 residues. Trimming left V 1 base short and J 4 bases short, with 14 bases between. CDR1 is SEHNR, CDR2 FQNEAQ, per germline (reference sequence). The CDR3 DNA reads as TGTGCCAGCAGCTTAGGGGACCCCCGAGGTTACGAGCAGTACTTC. It yields the protein CASSLGDPRGYEQYF.

The V call is TRBV7-9, the J call TRBJ1-2, with D hard to call. CDR3 length equals 12 residues. In germline, CDR1 is SEHNR, CDR2 FQNEAQ (reference sequence). Trimming removed 5 bases from V and 7 bases from J, with 11 bases in between. CDR3 sequence: CASSLSGPGYTF. The CDR3 nucleotides are TGTGCCAGCAGCCTTAGTGGGCCTGGCTACACCTTC.

The V and J genes are TRBV5-1 and TRBJ2-4, with D tentatively TRBD1 or TRBD2 (5 bases each). The CDR3 consists of 14 residues. The germline gives CDR1 SGHRS, CDR2 YFSETQ. V was trimmed by 0 bases and J by 8 bases, leaving 12 bases between them. The CDR3 loop reads CASSLDRPGDIQYF. DNA for the CDR3: TGCGCCAGCAGCTTGGACAGGCCCGGGGACATTCAGTACTTC.

The gene calls are TRBV29-1 and TRBJ1-1; tentatively, D is TRBD1 (5 bases). The germline CDR1 and CDR2 sequences are SQVTM and ANQGSEA. The CDR3 consists of 10 residues. The V end lost 7 bases, the J end lost 8 bases, and 11 bases lay between the germline ends. CDR3: CSAGQEEAFF. CDR3 coding DNA: TGCAGCGCGGGGCAGGAAGAAGCTTTCTTT.

This clone was recorded a few times. The chain carries TRBV30 and TRBJ2-1; TRBD2 matches at 7 bases. V lost 5 bases to trimming and J lost 4 bases; unmatched junction nucleotides: 8. The CDR3 spans 14 residues. The germline V gene encodes CDR1 GTSNPN and CDR2 SVGIG (reference sequence). Written as DNA, the CDR3 is TGTGCCTGGGGCGGCGGGAGCCCGTACAATGAGCAGTTCTTC. Protein: CAWGGGSPYNEQFF.

This clone was counted between two and nine times. The chain has TRBV7-9 and TRBJ1-4; the match to TRBD1 covers 8 bases. V gave up 5 bases and J gave up 2 bases; unmatched junction bases: 4. This CDR3 has 15 residues. Germline V gene sequence: CDR1 SEHNR, CDR2 FQNEAQ (reference sequence). CDR3: CASSATGGTNEKLFF. The CDR3 nucleotides read TGTGCCAGCAGCGCCACAGGGGGGACTAATGAAAAACTGTTTTTT.

This clone was seen a handful of times. The chain combines TRBV30 with TRBJ2-2; 7 bases line up with TRBD1. Trimming at V came to 0 bases and at J to 7 bases, leaving 8 bases not matched to a gene. The CDR3 is 15 residues long. The germline V gene encodes CDR1 GTSNPN and CDR2 SVGIG (reference sequence). In DNA, the CDR3 is TGTGCCTGGAGTGTAATAGGACAGGATAACGGGGAGCTGTTTTTT. Amino acids: CAWSVIGQDNGELFF.

The chain couples TRBV6-5 to TRBJ2-1; 7 bases map to TRBD1. Unmatched junction bases numbered 7, after V lost 6 bases and J lost 8 bases. The CDR3 is 13 amino acids. Germline V gene sequence: CDR1 MNHEY, CDR2 SVGAGI. CDR3 nucleotide sequence: TGTGCCAGCAGGTCTACAGGGGAGTATGAGCAGTTCTTC. Translating gives CASRSTGEYEQFF.

This clone was seen a few times. This chain links TRBV19 with TRBJ2-7; maybe TRBD1 (5 bases). V was clipped by 3 bases and J by 7 bases, with 13 bases between them. The V gene's germline CDR1 is LNHDA and CDR2 SQIVND (reference sequence). This CDR3 region has 13 residues. The CDR3 DNA follows: TGTGCCAGTAGTATCGACAGAATGAGGGAGCAGTACTTC. It specifies CASSIDRMREQYF. Combining the CDR3 with reference TRBV19 and TRBJ2-7 gives the whole variable domain DGGITQSPKYLFRKEGQNVTLSCEQNLNHDAMYWYRQDPGQGLRLIYYSQIVNDFQKGDIAEGYSVSREKKESFPLTVTSAQKNPTAFYLCASSIDRMREQYFGPGTRLTVT.

The chain links TRBV10-2 to TRBJ2-3; no clear D. CDR1 and CDR2 (germline): WSHSY, SAAADI. The CDR3 sequence is 11 residues long. V was pared by 6 bases and J by 2 bases, with 3 bases between. The chain's CDR3 is CASRYTDTQYF. In DNA, the CDR3 is TGCGCCAGCAGATACACAGATACGCAGTATTTT.

This chain connects TRBV11-2 to TRBJ2-7; 10 bases fit TRBD2. Per the germline V gene, CDR1 is SGHAT and CDR2 is FQNNGV. The CDR3 has 16 residues. After removal of 1 base from V and 3 bases from J, the junction contained 6 bases not matched to a gene. CDR3 nucleotide sequence: TGTGCCAGCAGCTTAGTTCTAGCGGGAGATAACTACGAGCAGTACTTC. The encoded protein is CASSLVLAGDNYEQYF.

This chain joins TRBV12-5 and TRBJ2-7; TRBD1 matches at 8 bases. CDR3 length: 14 amino acids. The germline V gene encodes CDR1 LGHNT and CDR2 FRNRAP. J was trimmed by 0 bases and V by 6 bases; bases with no gene match: 4. CDR3 coding DNA: TGTGCTAGTGGGACCGGGACAGGCTCCTACGAGCAGTACTTC. Translating gives CASGTGTGSYEQYF.

The chain employs TRBV7-7 and TRBJ2-5; D unclear. Germline V lookup: CDR1 SSHAT, CDR2 FNYEAQ (reference sequence). The CDR3 has 13 residues. The ends were cut back, 2 bases at V and 5 bases at J, with 9 bases in the middle. CDR3 protein: CASSLRVRETQYF. The CDR3 DNA sequence: TGTGCCAGCAGCTTAAGGGTTCGGGAGACCCAGTACTTC.

The chain recombines TRBV7-9 with TRBJ1-5; D perhaps matches TRBD1 (5 bases). V shed 2 bases and J shed 7 bases, with 18 bases lying between them. Germline loops: CDR1 SEHNR, CDR2 FQNEAQ (reference sequence). The CDR3 has 16 residues. CDR3 protein: CASSLSGTYGPQPQHF. The CDR3 DNA follows: TGTGCCAGCAGCTTATCCGGGACGTATGGCCCCCAGCCCCAGCATTTT.

Only one count was recorded for this clone. The rearrangement uses TRBV30 and TRBJ1-2; D is unresolved. The germline gives CDR1 GTSNPN, CDR2 SVGIG (reference sequence). The V end lost 0 bases, the J end lost 0 bases, and 5 bases lay between the germline ends. The CDR3 contains 13 residues. The CDR3 DNA reads TGTGCCTGGAGTGTGAAGCCTAACTATGGCTACACCTTC. Translating it yields CAWSVKPNYGYTF. Variable domain in full (rest from reference TRBV30 and TRBJ1-2): SQTIHQWPATLVQPVGSPLSLECTVEGTSNPNLYWYRQAAGRGLQLLFYSVGIGQISSEVPQNLSASRPQDRQFILSSKKLLLSDSGFYLCAWSVKPNYGYTFGSGTRLTVV.